Listed below are T cell receptor beta chains from one sample, sequenced in a study of T-cell memory formation after mild COVID-19. TCRdb re-called the 5' RACE reads with MiXCR, one entry per CDR3 protein. The data hold approximately 230,000 distinct CDR3 sequences, with 16% observed a single time. Sequenced sample: PBMCs or a T cell subset sorted from them (not recorded which). Source of these receptors: a man between 18 and 29 years old who had mild COVID-19 (a few samples of this study predate the infection). Cell type and time point are not known. Both conserved end residues are part of each CDR3. Fields, in order: J gene, D gene, V gene, CDR3 length, clone size, CDR3 protein, CDR3 DNA. D genes are given only for firm matches. Rows give clone size only sometimes, using once, few, many, or a class for an expanded clone.

>TRBJ1-1|TRBD1|TRBV7-3|15|many
CASSSQQGENTEAFF
TGTGCCAGCAGCTCCCAACAGGGGGAGAACACTGAAGCTTTCTTT
>TRBJ1-2|.|TRBV18|14|few
CASSPGQAGYGYTF
TGTGCCAGCTCACCGGGGCAGGCAGGCTATGGCTACACCTTC
>TRBJ2-3|TRBD1|TRBV29-1|14|few
CSVEDRGLTDTQYF
TGCAGCGTTGAGGACAGGGGGTTAACAGATACGCAGTATTTT
>TRBJ2-3|TRBD2|TRBV7-9|15|many
CASSPTSGGGDTQYF
TGTGCCAGCAGCCCGACTAGCGGGGGAGGTGACACGCAGTATTTT
>TRBJ1-2|TRBD1|TRBV5-1|14|.
CASSHRQGTYGYTF
TGCGCCAGCAGCCACCGACAGGGCACGTATGGCTACACCTTC
>TRBJ1-2|.|TRBV29-1|15|.
CSVEAAGNADYGYTF
TGCAGCGTTGAAGCTGCGGGTAACGCGGACTATGGCTACACCTTC
>TRBJ2-1|TRBD2|TRBV10-1|13|.
CASSESRAGGPFF
TGCGCCAGCAGTGAGTCGAGAGCGGGGGGGCCGTTCTTC
>TRBJ1-3|.|TRBV7-2|13|.
CASSLAVGTTIYF
TGTGCCAGCAGCTTAGCTGTAGGGACTACCATATATTTT
>TRBJ1-2|.|TRBV5-5|13|.
CASSPMEGFGYTF
TGTGCCAGCAGCCCAATGGAAGGCTTCGGCTACACCTTC
>TRBJ2-3|TRBD2|TRBV5-1|16|few
CASSLAVAGGTDTQYF
TGCGCCAGCAGCTTGGCCGTAGCGGGGGGGACAGATACGCAGTATTTT
>TRBJ2-5|TRBD1|TRBV5-1|18|few
CASSLAPMGQGRKETQYF
TGCGCCAGCAGCTTGGCCCCCATGGGACAGGGCCGGAAAGAGACCCAGTACTTC
>TRBJ1-1|TRBD1|TRBV7-3|13|few
CASSAGGGAEAFF
TGTGCCAGCAGCGCAGGGGGAGGGGCTGAAGCTTTCTTT
>TRBJ2-1|TRBD2|TRBV29-1|14|few
CSVDFAGGYNEQFF
TGCAGCGTTGATTTTGCGGGGGGGTACAATGAGCAGTTCTTC
>TRBJ1-4|.|TRBV3-1|11|many
CASSPGGKLFF
TGTGCCAGCAGCCCGGGTGGGAAACTGTTTTTT
>TRBJ2-1|TRBD1|TRBV6-2/TRBV6-3|13|few
CASSSQGAYEQFF
TGTGCCAGCAGTTCTCAGGGGGCGTATGAGCAGTTCTTC
>TRBJ1-2|.|TRBV6-5|16|.
CASSYSGLTVNYGYTF
TGTGCCAGCAGTTACTCGGGCCTAACAGTTAACTATGGCTACACCTTC
>TRBJ1-1|.|TRBV4-3|14|.
CASSQDGRYTEAFF
TGCGCCAGCAGCCAAGATGGTAGGTACACTGAAGCTTTCTTT
>TRBJ2-7|.|TRBV6-2/TRBV6-3|14|few
CASSYGQISYEQYF
TGTGCCAGCAGTTACGGGCAGATCTCCTACGAGCAGTACTTC
>TRBJ2-5|.|TRBV5-1|13|.
CASNSGSQETQYF
TGCGCCAGCAATTCGGGATCTCAAGAGACCCAGTACTTC
>TRBJ2-2|TRBD1|TRBV7-9|17|.
CASSYPGQPRDTGELFF
TGTGCCAGCAGCTACCCGGGACAGCCTCGGGACACCGGGGAGCTGTTTTTT
>TRBJ2-5|TRBD2|TRBV7-9|13|many
CASSRTSGETQYF
TGTGCCAGCAGCCGGACTAGCGGAGAGACCCAGTACTTC
>TRBJ1-2|.|TRBV5-1|13|few
CASSFYGDYGYTF
TGCGCCAGCAGCTTTTACGGGGACTATGGCTACACCTTC
>TRBJ2-3|TRBD1|TRBV5-1|13|many
CASSGQGTDTQYF
TGCGCCAGCTCAGGACAGGGAACAGATACGCAGTATTTT
>TRBJ2-5|TRBD2|TRBV4-2|15|.
CASSQTGGPQETQYF
TGTGCCAGCAGCCAAACGGGGGGACCCCAAGAGACCCAGTACTTC
>TRBJ2-1|.|TRBV7-2|14|few
CASSFSQGYNEQFF
TGTGCCAGCAGCTTTAGCCAGGGGTACAATGAGCAGTTCTTC
>TRBJ2-2|TRBD1|TRBV4-3|18|few
CASSHKINAGGYTGELFF
TGCGCCAGCAGCCATAAGATCAACGCAGGGGGATATACCGGGGAGCTGTTTTTT
>TRBJ1-5|.|TRBV7-2|15|.
CASSFGFGNNQPQHF
TGTGCCAGCAGCTTTGGGTTTGGGAACAATCAGCCCCAGCATTTT
>TRBJ2-3|.|TRBV7-2|16|many
CASTPLGRATTDTQYF
TGTGCCAGCACCCCCTTAGGCAGGGCGACCACAGATACGCAGTATTTT
>TRBJ2-3|.|TRBV12-3/TRBV12-4|17|few
CASSPLLGVVGTDTQYF
TGTGCCAGCAGCCCCCTTCTGGGCGTCGTGGGCACAGATACGCAGTATTTT
>TRBJ1-1|.|TRBV20-1|12|.
CSASPRGGQAFF
TGCAGTGCTAGCCCCCGGGGGGGCCAAGCTTTCTTT
>TRBJ2-3|.|TRBV4-3|16|few
CASSQDFRDLTDTQYF
TGCGCCAGCAGCCAAGATTTTCGGGACTTAACAGATACGCAGTATTTT
>TRBJ2-5|TRBD1|TRBV7-3|13|few
CASSLQGDETQYF
TGTGCCAGCAGCCTACAGGGGGACGAGACCCAGTACTTC
>TRBJ2-3|TRBD1|TRBV6-1|17|.
CASSTYLTGGGSDTQYF
TGTGCCAGCAGTACCTATTTGACAGGGGGCGGATCAGATACGCAGTATTTT
>TRBJ1-4|TRBD1|TRBV28|14|.
CASNLEGAAEKLFF
TGTGCCAGCAACCTAGAGGGGGCGGCTGAAAAACTGTTTTTT
>TRBJ1-1|.|TRBV12-3/TRBV12-4|14|few
CASSLREEDTEAFF
TGTGCCAGCAGTTTACGGGAGGAAGACACTGAAGCTTTCTTT
>TRBJ2-1|.|TRBV30|15|.
CAWSVLEHIYNEQFF
TGTGCCTGGAGTGTATTGGAACATATCTACAATGAGCAGTTCTTC
>TRBJ2-5|.|TRBV3-1|13|few
CASSQGEMRTQYF
TGTGCCAGCAGCCAGGGGGAAATGCGGACCCAGTACTTC
>TRBJ2-3|.|TRBV4-1|16|few
CASSQEWASGTDTQYF
TGCGCCAGCAGCCAAGAGTGGGCTAGCGGCACAGATACGCAGTATTTT
>TRBJ2-1|.|TRBV7-9|14|.
CASRTISSYNEQFF
TGTGCCAGCCGGACGATCAGCTCCTACAATGAGCAGTTCTTC